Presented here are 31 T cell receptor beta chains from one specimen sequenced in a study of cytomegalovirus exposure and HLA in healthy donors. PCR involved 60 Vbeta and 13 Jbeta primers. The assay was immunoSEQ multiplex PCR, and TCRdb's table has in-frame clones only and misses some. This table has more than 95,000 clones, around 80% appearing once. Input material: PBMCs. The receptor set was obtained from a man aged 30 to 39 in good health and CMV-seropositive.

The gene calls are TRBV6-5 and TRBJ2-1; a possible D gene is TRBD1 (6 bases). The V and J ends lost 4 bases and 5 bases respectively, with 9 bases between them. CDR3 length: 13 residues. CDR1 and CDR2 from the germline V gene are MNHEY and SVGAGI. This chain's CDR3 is CASSSTGNNEQFF. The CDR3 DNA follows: TGTGCCAGCAGTTCGACAGGTAACAATGAGCAGTTCTTC.

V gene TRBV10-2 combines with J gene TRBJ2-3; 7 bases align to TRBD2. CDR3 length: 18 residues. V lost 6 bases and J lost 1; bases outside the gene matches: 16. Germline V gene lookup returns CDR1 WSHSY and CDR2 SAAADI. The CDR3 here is CASRERAGDVLGTDTQYF. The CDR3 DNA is TGCGCCAGCAGGGAAAGGGCGGGAGACGTCCTGGGCACAGATACGCAGTATTTT.

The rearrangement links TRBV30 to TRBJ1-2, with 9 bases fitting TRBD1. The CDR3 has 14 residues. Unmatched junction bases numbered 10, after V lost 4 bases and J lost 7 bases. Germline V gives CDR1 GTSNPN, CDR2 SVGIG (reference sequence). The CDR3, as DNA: TGTGCCTGGACCCGACAGGGGGGGGACCGTGGCTACACCTTC. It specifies CAWTRQGGDRGYTF.

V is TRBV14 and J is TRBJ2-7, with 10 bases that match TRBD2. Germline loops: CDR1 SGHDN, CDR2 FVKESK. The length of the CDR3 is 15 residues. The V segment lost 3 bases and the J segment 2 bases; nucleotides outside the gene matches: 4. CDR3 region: CASSQIGTSAYEQYF. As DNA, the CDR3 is TGTGCCAGCAGCCAGATCGGGACTAGCGCCTACGAGCAGTACTTC.

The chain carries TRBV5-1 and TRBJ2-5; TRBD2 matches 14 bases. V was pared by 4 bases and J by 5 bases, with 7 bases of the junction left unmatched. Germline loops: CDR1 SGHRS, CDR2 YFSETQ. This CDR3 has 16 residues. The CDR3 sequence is CASSRTSGRNRETQYF. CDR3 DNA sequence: TGCGCCAGCAGCCGGACTAGCGGGAGGAATCGGGAGACCCAGTACTTC.

DNA for the CDR3: TGTGCCAGCCAGCTAGCGATCAACAATGAGCAGTTCTTC. This sequence encodes CASQLAINNEQFF. The V gene is TRBV2, the J gene TRBJ2-1; the D gene is possibly TRBD2 (6 bases). This CDR3 has 13 residues. CDR1 SNHLY and CDR2 FYNNEI come from the germline V gene. The V gene lost 8 bases and the J gene lost 5 bases, with 13 bases spanning the gap.

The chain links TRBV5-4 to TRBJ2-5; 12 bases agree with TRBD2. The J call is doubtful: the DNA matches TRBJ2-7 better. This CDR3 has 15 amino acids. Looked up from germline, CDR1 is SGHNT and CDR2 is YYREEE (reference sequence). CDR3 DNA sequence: TGTGCCAGCAGCGTACGACTAGCGGGAGTAGACGAGCAGTACTTC. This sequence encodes CASSVRLAGVDEQYF.

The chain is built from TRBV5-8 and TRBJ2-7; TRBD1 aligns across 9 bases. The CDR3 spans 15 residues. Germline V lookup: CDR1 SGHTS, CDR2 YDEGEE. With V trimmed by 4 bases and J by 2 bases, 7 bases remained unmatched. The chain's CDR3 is CASSVRDRATYEQYF. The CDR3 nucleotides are TGTGCCAGCAGCGTCCGGGACAGGGCCACCTACGAGCAGTACTTC.

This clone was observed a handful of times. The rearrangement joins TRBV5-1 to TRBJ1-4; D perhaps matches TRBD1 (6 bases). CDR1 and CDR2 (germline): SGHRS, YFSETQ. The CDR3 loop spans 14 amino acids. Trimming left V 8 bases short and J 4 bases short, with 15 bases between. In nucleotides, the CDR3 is TGCGCCAGTAAGGGGCAGGGGAGTAATGAAAAACTGTTTTTT. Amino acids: CASKGQGSNEKLFF.

The CDR3 region has the DNA TGCGCCAGCAGCGGGCCTTCGAACACCGGGGAGCTGTTTTTT. This sequence encodes CASSGPSNTGELFF. V usage is TRBV4-1 and J usage is TRBJ2-2; D unresolved. Between the trimmed V and J ends, which lost 5 bases and 0 bases, there was a span of 7 bases. In germline, CDR1 is MGHRA, CDR2 YSYEKL. The CDR3 has 14 residues.

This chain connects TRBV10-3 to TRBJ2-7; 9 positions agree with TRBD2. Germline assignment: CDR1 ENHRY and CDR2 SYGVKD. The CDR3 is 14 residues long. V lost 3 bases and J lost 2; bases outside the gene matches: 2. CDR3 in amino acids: CAISDSSGTYEQYF. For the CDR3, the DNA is TGTGCCATCAGTGATTCTAGCGGGACCTACGAGCAGTACTTC.

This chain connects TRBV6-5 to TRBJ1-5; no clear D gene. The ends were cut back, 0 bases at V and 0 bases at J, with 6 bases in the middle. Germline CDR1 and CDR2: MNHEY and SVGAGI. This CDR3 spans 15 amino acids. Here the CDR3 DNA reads TGTGCCAGCAGTTACTCTCAGAATAGCAATCAGCCCCAGCATTTT. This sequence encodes CASSYSQNSNQPQHF.

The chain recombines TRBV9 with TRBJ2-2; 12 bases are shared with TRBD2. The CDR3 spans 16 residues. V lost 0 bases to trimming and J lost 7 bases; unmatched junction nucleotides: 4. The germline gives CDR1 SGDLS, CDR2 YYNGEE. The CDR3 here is CASSVETSGSGGELFF. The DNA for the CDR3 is TGTGCCAGCAGCGTAGAGACTAGCGGGAGCGGCGGGGAGCTGTTTTTT. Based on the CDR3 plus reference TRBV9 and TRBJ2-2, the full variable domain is DSGVTQTPKHLITATGQRVTLRCSPRSGDLSVYWYQQSLDQGLQFLIQYYNGEERAKGNILERFSAQQFPDLHSELNLSSLELGDSALYFCASSVETSGSGGELFFGEGSRLTVL.

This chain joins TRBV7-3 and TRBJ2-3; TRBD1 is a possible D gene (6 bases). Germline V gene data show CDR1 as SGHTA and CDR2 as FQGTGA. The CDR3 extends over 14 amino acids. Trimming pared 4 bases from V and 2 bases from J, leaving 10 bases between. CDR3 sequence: CASSSRDNTDTQYF. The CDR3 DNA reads TGTGCCAGCAGCTCCCGGGACAACACAGATACGCAGTATTTT.

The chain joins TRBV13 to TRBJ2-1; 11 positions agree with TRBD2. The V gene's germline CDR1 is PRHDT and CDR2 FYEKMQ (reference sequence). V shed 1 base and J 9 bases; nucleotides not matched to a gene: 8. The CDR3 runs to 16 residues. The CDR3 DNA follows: TGTGCCAGCAGCTTAGTAGGGGATAGCGGGAGGGCTGAGCAGTTCTTC. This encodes CASSLVGDSGRAEQFF.

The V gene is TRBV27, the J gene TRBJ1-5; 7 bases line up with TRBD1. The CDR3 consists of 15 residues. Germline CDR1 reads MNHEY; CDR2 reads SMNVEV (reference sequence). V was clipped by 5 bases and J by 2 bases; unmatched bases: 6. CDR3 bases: TGTGCCAGCAGTCCCCGGACAGGTGGCAATCAGCCCCAGCATTTT. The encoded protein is CASSPRTGGNQPQHF.

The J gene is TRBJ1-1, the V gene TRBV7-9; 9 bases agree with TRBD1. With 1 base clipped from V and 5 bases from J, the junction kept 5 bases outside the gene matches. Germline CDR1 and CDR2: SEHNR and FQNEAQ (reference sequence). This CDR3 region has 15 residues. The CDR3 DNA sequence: TGTGCCAGCAGCTTAGTTACGACAGGGGGTACTGAAGCTTTCTTT. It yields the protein CASSLVTTGGTEAFF.

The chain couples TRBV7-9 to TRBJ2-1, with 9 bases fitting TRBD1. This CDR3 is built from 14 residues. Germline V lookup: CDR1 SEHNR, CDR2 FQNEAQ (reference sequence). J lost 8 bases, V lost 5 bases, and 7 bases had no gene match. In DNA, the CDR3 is TGTGCCAGCAGCATAGGACAGGGGCATCATGAGCAGTTCTTC. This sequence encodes CASSIGQGHHEQFF.

The CDR3 spells CASRGWDRGQRVFF. DNA of the CDR3: TGTGCCAGCAGGGGATGGGACAGGGGCCAACGAGTATTCTTT. This sequence joins TRBV7-9 and TRBJ1-1; 10 nucleotides match TRBD1. CDR1 is SEHNR and CDR2 is FQNEAQ in the germline V gene (reference sequence). This CDR3 spans 14 amino acids. Trimming took 6 bases from V and 14 from J; bases not matched to a gene: 15.

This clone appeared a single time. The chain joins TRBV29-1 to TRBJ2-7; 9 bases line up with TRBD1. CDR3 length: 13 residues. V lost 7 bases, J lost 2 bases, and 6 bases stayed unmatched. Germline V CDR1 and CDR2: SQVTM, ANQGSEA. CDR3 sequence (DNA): TGCAGCGCTACGGGACAGGGTCCCTACGAGCAGTACTTC. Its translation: CSATGQGPYEQYF.

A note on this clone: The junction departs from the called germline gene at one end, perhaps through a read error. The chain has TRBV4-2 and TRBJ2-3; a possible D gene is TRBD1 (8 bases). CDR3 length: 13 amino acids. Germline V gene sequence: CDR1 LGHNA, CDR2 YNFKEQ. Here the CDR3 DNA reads TGTGCCAGCAGCCAAGTTGGACAGGGAGGGCGGTCTTTT. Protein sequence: CASSQVGQGGRSF.

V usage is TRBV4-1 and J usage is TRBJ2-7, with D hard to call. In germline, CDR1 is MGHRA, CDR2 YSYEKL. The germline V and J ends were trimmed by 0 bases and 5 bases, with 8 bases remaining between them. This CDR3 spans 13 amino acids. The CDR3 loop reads CASSQEGLDEQYF. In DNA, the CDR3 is TGCGCCAGCAGCCAAGAGGGCCTCGACGAGCAGTACTTC.

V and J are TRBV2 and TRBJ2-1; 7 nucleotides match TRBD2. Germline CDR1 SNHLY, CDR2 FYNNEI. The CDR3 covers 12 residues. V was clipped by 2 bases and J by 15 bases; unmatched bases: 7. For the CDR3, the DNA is TGTGCCAGCAGTGAAATGGGCGGGAGCGTGTTCTTC. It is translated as CASSEMGGSVFF.

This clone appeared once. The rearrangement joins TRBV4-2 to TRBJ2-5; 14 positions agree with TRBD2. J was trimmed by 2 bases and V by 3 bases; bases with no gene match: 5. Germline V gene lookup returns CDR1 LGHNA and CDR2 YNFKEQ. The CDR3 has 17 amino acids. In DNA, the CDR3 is TGTGCCAGCAGCCAGGGACTAGCGGGAGCTGGTCAAGAGACCCAGTACTTC. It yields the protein CASSQGLAGAGQETQYF.

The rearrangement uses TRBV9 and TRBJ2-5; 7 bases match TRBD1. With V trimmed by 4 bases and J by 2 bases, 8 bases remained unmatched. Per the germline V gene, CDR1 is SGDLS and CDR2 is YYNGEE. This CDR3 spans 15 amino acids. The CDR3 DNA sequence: TGTGCCAGCAGCCCTTCGGGACAGCCACAAGAGACCCAGTACTTC. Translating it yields CASSPSGQPQETQYF.

Here the CDR3 reads CASSYRAENGYTF. The CDR3 DNA follows: TGTGCCAGCAGTTACCGAGCCGAAAATGGCTACACCTTC. The chain recombines TRBV6-6 with TRBJ1-2; D not resolved. This CDR3 contains 13 residues. CDR1 and CDR2 from the germline V gene are MNHNY and SVGAGI (reference sequence). V dropped 2 bases and J dropped 6 bases, with 10 bases sitting between them.

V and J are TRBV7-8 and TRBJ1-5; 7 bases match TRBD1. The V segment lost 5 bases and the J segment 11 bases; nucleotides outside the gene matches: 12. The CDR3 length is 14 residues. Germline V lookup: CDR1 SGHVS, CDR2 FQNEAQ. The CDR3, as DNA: TGTGCCAGCAGCCCCGGGACAGCTGGCCGGGCCCAGCATTTT. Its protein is CASSPGTAGRAQHF.

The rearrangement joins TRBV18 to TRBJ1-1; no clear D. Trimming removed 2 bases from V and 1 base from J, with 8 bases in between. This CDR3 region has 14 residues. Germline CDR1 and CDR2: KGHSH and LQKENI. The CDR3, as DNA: TGTGCCAGCTCACCAGTACAATCGAACACTGAAGCTTTCTTT. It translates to CASSPVQSNTEAFF.

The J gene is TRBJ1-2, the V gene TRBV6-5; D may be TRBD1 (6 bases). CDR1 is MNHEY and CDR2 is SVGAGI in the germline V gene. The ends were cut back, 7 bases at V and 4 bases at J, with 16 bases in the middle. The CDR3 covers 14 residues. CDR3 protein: CASISGASIYGYTF. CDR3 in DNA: TGTGCCAGCATCTCAGGGGCTTCGATCTATGGCTACACCTTC.

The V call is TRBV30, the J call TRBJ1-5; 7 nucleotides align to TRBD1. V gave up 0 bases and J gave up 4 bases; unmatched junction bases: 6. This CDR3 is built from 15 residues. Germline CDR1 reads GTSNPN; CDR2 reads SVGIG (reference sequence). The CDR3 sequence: CAWSVVRGANQPQHF. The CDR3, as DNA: TGTGCCTGGAGTGTAGTCAGGGGGGCAAATCAGCCCCAGCATTTT.

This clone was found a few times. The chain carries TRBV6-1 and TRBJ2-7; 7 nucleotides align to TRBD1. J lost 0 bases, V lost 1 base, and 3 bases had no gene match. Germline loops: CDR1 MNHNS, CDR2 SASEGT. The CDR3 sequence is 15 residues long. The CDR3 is CASSEGQGSSYEQYF. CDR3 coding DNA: TGTGCCAGCAGTGAAGGACAGGGTAGCTCCTACGAGCAGTACTTC.